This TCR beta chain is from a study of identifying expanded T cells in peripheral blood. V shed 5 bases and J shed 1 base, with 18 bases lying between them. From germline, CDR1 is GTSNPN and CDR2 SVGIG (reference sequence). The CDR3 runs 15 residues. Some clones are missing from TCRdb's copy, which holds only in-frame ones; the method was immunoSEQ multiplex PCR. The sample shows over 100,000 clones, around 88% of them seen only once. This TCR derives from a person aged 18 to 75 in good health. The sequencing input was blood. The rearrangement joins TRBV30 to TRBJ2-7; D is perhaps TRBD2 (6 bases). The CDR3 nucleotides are TGTGCCTGGTACCCAAGGGAGGAATGGTCCTACGAGCAGTACTTC. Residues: CAWYPREEWSYEQYF.